A selection of T cell receptor beta chains follows, all from one sample in a study of STAT5B mutations in CD4+ large granular lymphocyte leukemia. Only in-frame clones appear in the TCRdb table, and some are missing; sequencing was by immunoSEQ multiplex PCR. The sample includes about 38,000 clones, around 75% of them seen just once. Sequenced input: CD4+ T cells from blood buffy coats. These receptors all stem from a human donor in good health. CDR3s include the opening cysteine and the closing phenylalanine or tryptophan. Fields, in order: clone size, V gene, D gene, J gene, CDR3 DNA, CDR3 protein. D genes are given only for firm matches. Clone size is given for some rows only: seen once, a few or many times, or a class if the clone is expanded.

-	TRBV6-1	TRBD1	TRBJ2-7	TGTGCCAGCAGTGAAAGCTGGGGACAGGGTTTCGACGAGCAGTACTTC	CASSESWGQGFDEQYF
-	TRBV11-3	-	TRBJ2-1	TGTGCCAGCAGCCCGGGGCCCTCCTACAATGAGCAGTTCTTC	CASSPGPSYNEQFF
-	TRBV6-5	-	TRBJ2-1	TGTGCCAGCAGTTACTCGGGCGGGATGGGATACAATGAGCAGTTCTTC	CASSYSGGMGYNEQFF
-	TRBV14	-	TRBJ1-2	TGTGCCAGCAGCCCTCTGGACTCTAACTATGGCTACACCTTC	CASSPLDSNYGYTF
-	TRBV4-2	TRBD1	TRBJ2-5	TGTGCCAGCAGCCAACTGGGACAGGGGATCATGGAGACCCAGTACTTC	CASSQLGQGIMETQYF
-	TRBV6-1	TRBD1	TRBJ2-7	TGTGCCAGCAGTGAAGCGTCTGGACAGGGCTACGAGCAGTACTTC	CASSEASGQGYEQYF
-	TRBV20-1	-	TRBJ2-1	TGCAGTGCTAGCCCGTATGGGGAGCAGTTCTTC	CSASPYGEQFF
few	TRBV18	-	TRBJ1-5	TGTGCCAGCTCACCCCGGGACAGCAATCAGCCCCAGCATTTT	CASSPRDSNQPQHF
-	TRBV19	-	TRBJ1-1	TGTGCCAGTAGCCTCGGACAGATGAACACTGAAGCTTTCTTT	CASSLGQMNTEAFF
once	TRBV9	TRBD2	TRBJ2-3	TGTGCCAGCAGCGCCGGGACTAGCGGGAGTGAAGCAGATACGCAGTATTTT	CASSAGTSGSEADTQYF
few	TRBV6-1	-	TRBJ2-7	TGTGCCAGCGAACACCGGGACGGGCAGTACTTC	CASEHRDGQYF
-	TRBV2	TRBD1	TRBJ2-2	TGTGCCAGCCAAATCCAGGGGGACACCGGGGAGCTGTTTTTT	CASQIQGDTGELFF
few	TRBV2	-	TRBJ2-2	TGTGCCAGCACGAAGGAGTTTAGGGCCGGGGAGCTGTTTTTT	CASTKEFRAGELFF
-	TRBV5-6	TRBD2	TRBJ2-1	TGTGCCAGCAGCTTGGTAGCGGGAGGGCCAAAGATGAATGAGCAGTTCTTC	CASSLVAGGPKMNEQFF
-	TRBV9	TRBD2	TRBJ2-1	TGTGCCAGCAGCGTAGGTGTTAGCGGGCTGGGGGATGAGCAGTTCTTC	CASSVGVSGLGDEQFF
-	TRBV7-6	TRBD2	TRBJ2-1	TGTGCCAGCAGCTTAGCCCCCACTAGCGGGAGAATGTCGCAGTTCTTC	CASSLAPTSGRMSQFF
-	TRBV4-1	-	TRBJ2-4	TGCGCCAGCAGCCAAGATCAAAGGGGGGCCAAAAACATTCAGTACTTC	CASSQDQRGAKNIQYF
once	TRBV27	-	TRBJ1-4	TGTGCCAGCAGTTTACGCAACAGCTTGAAACTGTTTTTT	CASSLRNSLKLFF
-	TRBV11-2	-	TRBJ2-7	TGTGCCAGCAGGTTCAATAAGGGGGGCAAAACCTACGAGCAGTACTTC	CASRFNKGGKTYEQYF
once	TRBV5-4	TRBD2	TRBJ2-1	TGTGCCAGCAGCTTGGCGGGACTAGCGGGAGTAGGGGAGCAGTTCTTC	CASSLAGLAGVGEQFF
-	TRBV5-4	TRBD2	TRBJ2-1	TGTGCCAGCAGCGGGAAAGCGGGAGAGCAGTTCTTC	CASSGKAGEQFF
-	TRBV2	TRBD1	TRBJ1-1	TGTGCCAGCAGTGCGGACAGGGAAATTGAAGCTTTCTTT	CASSADREIEAFF
-	TRBV10-3	TRBD1	TRBJ2-1	TGTGCCATCAGCCCGGGACAGGGGAACTACAATGAGCAGTTCTTC	CAISPGQGNYNEQFF
few	TRBV4-3	TRBD1	TRBJ2-3	TGCGCCAGCAGCCAAGATAGGGGGACAGGGCCAGATACGCAGTATTTT	CASSQDRGTGPDTQYF
-	TRBV18	TRBD1	TRBJ2-7	TGTGCCAGCTCTCAGGACAGGGACGAGCAGTACTTC	CASSQDRDEQYF
-	TRBV7-9	-	TRBJ2-5	TGTGCCAGCAGCTCTTTCGCCGGCCAAGAGACCCAGTACTTC	CASSSFAGQETQYF
-	TRBV7-6	TRBD1	TRBJ2-2	TGTGCCAGCAGATCAACACCCACCGGGACAGTGGACACCGGGGAGCTGTTTTTT	CASRSTPTGTVDTGELFF
-	TRBV19	TRBD2	TRBJ2-5	TGTGCCAGTAGGACTAGCGGGCAAGAGACCCAGTACTTC	CASRTSGQETQYF
-	TRBV2	TRBD2	TRBJ2-7	TGTGCCAGCAGTCGGCTAGCGGCCTCCTACGAGCAGTACTTC	CASSRLAASYEQYF
-	TRBV11-3	-	TRBJ2-1	TGTGCCAGCAACCCCGGGGGCTCCTACAATGAGCAGTTCTTC	CASNPGGSYNEQFF
-	TRBV6-4	-	TRBJ1-2	TGTGCCAGCAGTGTCGGCCACGGAGGCTATGGCTACACCTTC	CASSVGHGGYGYTF
-	TRBV29-1	-	TRBJ1-5	TGCAGCGTTGGGGCAGACGGGGGGCCCCAGCATTTT	CSVGADGGPQHF
-	TRBV6-6	-	TRBJ2-5	TGTGCCAGCGGTCGACCGGTACAGGACCAAGAGACCCAGTACTTC	CASGRPVQDQETQYF
-	TRBV4-1	TRBD1	TRBJ2-1	TGCGCCAGCAGCCAAGCCGGCAGGGGGCAGTACAATGAGCAGTTCTTC	CASSQAGRGQYNEQFF
-	TRBV7-6	TRBD1	TRBJ2-7	TGTGCCAGCAGTCCCGCCGGACAGGGGGGCGAGCAGTACTTC	CASSPAGQGGEQYF
-	TRBV6-5	-	TRBJ1-2	TGTGCCAGCAGTTACTTCGGGCAGGACTATGGCTACACCTTC	CASSYFGQDYGYTF
few	TRBV6-5	-	TRBJ1-1	TGTGCCAGCAGTCCCGCCGGGTTGGTCACTGAAGCTTTCTTT	CASSPAGLVTEAFF
-	TRBV5-6	-	TRBJ1-3	TGTGCCAGCAGCCCGGGTTTCTCTGGAAACACCATATATTTT	CASSPGFSGNTIYF
-	TRBV5-1	-	TRBJ2-2	TGCGCCAGCAGCACCTTAGCGGCAAGCGGCGGGGAGCTGTTTTTT	CASSTLAASGGELFF
-	TRBV18	-	TRBJ1-5	TGTGCCAGCTCACCCCAGGGTCTAAGCAATCAGCCCCAGCATTTT	CASSPQGLSNQPQHF
-	TRBV4-1	-	TRBJ1-5	TGCGCCAGCAGCCAAACCATAACCAGGGGCCCCAATCAGCCCCAGCATTTT	CASSQTITRGPNQPQHF
-	TRBV9	-	TRBJ2-1	TGTGCCAGCAGCGTAGGGACAGAGTTCTACAATGAGCAGTTCTTC	CASSVGTEFYNEQFF
-	TRBV14	-	TRBJ2-1	TGTGCCAGCAGCGGAGGTCAGGGGAGCTCCTACAATGAGCAGTTCTTC	CASSGGQGSSYNEQFF
medium-sized	TRBV29-1	-	TRBJ1-5	TGCAGCGTTGTAATGGGAAATCAGCCCCAGCATTTT	CSVVMGNQPQHF
-	TRBV5-1	TRBD1	TRBJ2-6	TGCGCCAGCAGTCAGTACAGGGGCCTGGGAAACTCTGGGGCCAACGTCCTGACTTTC	CASSQYRGLGNSGANVLTF